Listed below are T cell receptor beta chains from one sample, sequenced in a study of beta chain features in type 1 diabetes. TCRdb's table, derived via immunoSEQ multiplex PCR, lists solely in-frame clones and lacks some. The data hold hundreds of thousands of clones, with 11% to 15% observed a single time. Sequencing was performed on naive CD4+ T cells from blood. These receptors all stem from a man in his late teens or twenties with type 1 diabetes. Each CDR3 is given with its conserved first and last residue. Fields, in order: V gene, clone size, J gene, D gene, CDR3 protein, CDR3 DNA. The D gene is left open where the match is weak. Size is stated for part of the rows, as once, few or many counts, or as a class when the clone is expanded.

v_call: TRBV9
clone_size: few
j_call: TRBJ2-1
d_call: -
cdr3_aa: CASSAPDGSSYNEQFF
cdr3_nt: TGTGCCAGCAGCGCCCCGGACGGGAGCTCCTACAATGAGCAGTTCTTC

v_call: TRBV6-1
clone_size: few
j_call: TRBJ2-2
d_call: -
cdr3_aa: CASSEEVRTGELFF
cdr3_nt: TGTGCCAGCAGTGAAGAGGTCAGGACCGGGGAGCTGTTTTTT

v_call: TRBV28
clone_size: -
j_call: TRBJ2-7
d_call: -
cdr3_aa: CASSPAAAGAYEQYF
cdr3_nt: TGTGCCAGCAGTCCCGCGGCGGCGGGTGCCTACGAGCAGTACTTC

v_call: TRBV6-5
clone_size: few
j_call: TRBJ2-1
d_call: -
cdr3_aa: CASSRGVVPNEQFF
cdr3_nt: TGTGCCAGCAGCCGCGGGGTAGTGCCGAATGAGCAGTTCTTC

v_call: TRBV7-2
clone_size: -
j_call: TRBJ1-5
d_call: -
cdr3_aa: CASSLRGNQPQHF
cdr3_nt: TGTGCCAGCAGCTTGAGGGGCAATCAGCCCCAGCATTTT

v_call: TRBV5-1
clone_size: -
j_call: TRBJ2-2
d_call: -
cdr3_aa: CASSFSTGTGELFF
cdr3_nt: TGCGCCAGCAGCTTCAGCACGGGAACCGGGGAGCTGTTTTTT

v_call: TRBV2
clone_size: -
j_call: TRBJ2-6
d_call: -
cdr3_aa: CASSGPGALLKDSGANVLTF
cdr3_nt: TGTGCCAGCAGTGGGCCAGGGGCCCTTCTTAAAGACTCTGGGGCCAACGTCCTGACTTTC

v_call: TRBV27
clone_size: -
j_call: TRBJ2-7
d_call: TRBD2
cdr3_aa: CASSLGLAAYEQYF
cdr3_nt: TGTGCCAGCAGTTTGGGACTAGCTGCCTACGAGCAGTACTTC

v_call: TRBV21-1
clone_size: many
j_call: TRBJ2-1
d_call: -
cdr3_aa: CASSKRQGDLGQFF
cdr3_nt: TGTGCCAGCAGCAAACGGCAGGGGGATCTGGGTCAGTTCTTC

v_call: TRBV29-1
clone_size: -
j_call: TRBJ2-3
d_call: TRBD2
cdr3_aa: CSVTSGDLTDTQYF
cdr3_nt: TGCAGCGTCACCAGCGGGGATCTCACAGATACGCAGTATTTT

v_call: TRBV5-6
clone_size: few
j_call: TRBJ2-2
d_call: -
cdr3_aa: CASSSTGIGWTGELFF
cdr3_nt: TGTGCCAGCAGCTCCACAGGGATCGGTTGGACCGGGGAGCTGTTTTTT

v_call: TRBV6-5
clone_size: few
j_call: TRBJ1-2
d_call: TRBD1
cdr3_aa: CASRGGTPGQPLF
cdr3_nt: TGTGCCAGCAGAGGTGGGACCCCGGGACAGCCCCTCTTC

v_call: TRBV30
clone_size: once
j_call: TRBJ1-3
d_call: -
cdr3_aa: CAGRQTGFSGNTIYF
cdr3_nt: TGTGCCGGACGTCAAACAGGGTTCTCTGGAAACACCATATATTTT

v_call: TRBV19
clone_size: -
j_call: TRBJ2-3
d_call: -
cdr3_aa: CASMRTRTDTQYF
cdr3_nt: TGTGCCAGTATGCGGACCCGCACAGATACGCAGTATTTT

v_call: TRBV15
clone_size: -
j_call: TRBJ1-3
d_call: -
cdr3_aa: CATSAGRYPTSGNTIYF
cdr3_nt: TGTGCCACCAGCGCAGGCAGATATCCAACCTCTGGAAACACCATATATTTT

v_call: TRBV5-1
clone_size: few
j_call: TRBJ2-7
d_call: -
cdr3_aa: CASSLEPTGSEQYF
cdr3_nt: TGCGCCAGCAGCTTGGAGCCTACAGGGTCCGAGCAGTACTTC

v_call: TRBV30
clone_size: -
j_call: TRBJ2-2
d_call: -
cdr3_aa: CAWSANALPGELFF
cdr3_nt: TGTGCCTGGAGTGCCAACGCTTTGCCCGGGGAGCTGTTTTTT

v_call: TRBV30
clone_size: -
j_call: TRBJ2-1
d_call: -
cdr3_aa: CAWSGGARSSYNEQFF
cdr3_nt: TGTGCCTGGAGTGGAGGGGCTAGGAGCTCCTACAATGAGCAGTTCTTC

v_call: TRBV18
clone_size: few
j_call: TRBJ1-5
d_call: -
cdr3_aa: CASSPQGRGNDQPQHF
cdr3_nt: TGTGCCAGCTCACCACAGGGAAGGGGTAACGATCAGCCCCAGCATTTT

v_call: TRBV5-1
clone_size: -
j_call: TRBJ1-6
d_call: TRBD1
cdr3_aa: CASSLAPGGDSPLHF
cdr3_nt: TGCGCCAGCAGCTTGGCCCCAGGGGGTGATTCACCCCTCCACTTT

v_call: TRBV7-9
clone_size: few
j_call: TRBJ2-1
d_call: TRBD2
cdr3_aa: CASSLGGLADNEQFF
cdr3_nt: TGTGCCAGCAGCTTAGGGGGACTAGCGGACAATGAGCAGTTCTTC

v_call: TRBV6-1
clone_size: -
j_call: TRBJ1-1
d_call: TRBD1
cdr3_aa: CASSAGTGTSEAFF
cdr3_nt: TGTGCCAGCAGCGCCGGGACAGGGACTTCTGAAGCTTTCTTT

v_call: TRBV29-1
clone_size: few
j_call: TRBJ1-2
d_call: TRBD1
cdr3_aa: CSVDPGQAGYGYTF
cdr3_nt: TGCAGCGTTGACCCAGGACAGGCTGGCTATGGCTACACCTTC

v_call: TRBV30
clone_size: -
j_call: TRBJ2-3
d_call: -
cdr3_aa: CAWSVPSDTQYF
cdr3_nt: TGTGCCTGGAGTGTACCCTCAGATACGCAGTATTTT

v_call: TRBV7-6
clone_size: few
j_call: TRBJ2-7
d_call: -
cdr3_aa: CASSSQVRYEQYF
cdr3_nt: TGTGCCAGCAGCTCCCAGGTCCGCTACGAGCAGTACTTC